Below are 27 T cell receptor beta chains sequenced from a single sample in a study of post-analysis software for immune sequencing data. Overall study findings and caveats: Controls had lower frequencies than patients of five or six TRBV segments, which included TRBV5-6, TRBV5-1 and TRBV20-1.

No antigen has been assigned to these receptors. Every TCR beta cDNA library bore unique molecular identifiers. TCRdb re-analysed the PCR reads in MiXCR, keeping a single row per CDR3 protein. The data contain just over 250,000 distinct CDR3 sequences, 36% of them singletons. The sample comprised blood. These TCRs come from a girl aged 5-17 years with multiple sclerosis.

This clonotype appeared many times. This rearrangement joins TRBV28 to TRBJ2-5; 12 nucleotides match TRBD2. This CDR3 has 17 amino acids. Germline lookup yields CDR1 MDHEN and CDR2 SYDVKM. V shed 0 bases and J 1 base; nucleotides not matched to a gene: 3. CDR3 in amino acids: CASSLWTSGGLQETQYF. The CDR3 bases are TGTGCCAGCAGTTTATGGACTAGCGGGGGCCTCCAAGAGACCCAGTACTTC.

Remarks on this clonotype: A read error is possible here, since a much larger clone lies one base away. V gene TRBV6-6 combines with J gene TRBJ1-5; TRBD1 might be the D (5 bases). The CDR3 totals 13 residues. Looked up from germline, CDR1 is MNHNY and CDR2 is SVGAGI (reference sequence). CDR3 protein: CASSPQGNQSQHF. The DNA of the CDR3 is TGTGCCAGCAGTCCTCAGGGCAATCAGTCCCAGCATTTT.

This chain links TRBV7-2 with TRBJ2-3; 7 bases are shared with TRBD2. CDR3 size: 15 residues. The V gene end was trimmed by 4 bases and the J gene end by 6 bases; junction bases not matched to a gene: 10. Germline CDR1 SGHTA, CDR2 FQGNSA. In DNA form, the CDR3 reads TGTGCCAGCAGCTCCCAAGCGGGGTCAAGGGATACGCAGTATTTT. This translates into CASSSQAGSRDTQYF.

This clonotype was seen ten or more times. V and J are TRBV20-1 and TRBJ2-5; TRBD2 aligns across 7 bases. In germline, CDR1 is DFQATT, CDR2 SNEGSKA (reference sequence). This CDR3 has 14 amino acids. V lost 5 bases and J lost 1; bases outside the gene matches: 7. The CDR3 region is CSAPNSGGQETQYF. As DNA, the CDR3 is TGCAGTGCTCCCAACTCGGGGGGCCAAGAGACCCAGTACTTC.

This chain uses TRBV27 with TRBJ2-1; 7 bases are a match to TRBD2. The length of the CDR3 is 16 residues. V lost 4 bases and J lost 0; bases outside the gene matches: 6. Germline V CDR1 and CDR2: MNHEY, SMNVEV (reference sequence). In nucleotides, the CDR3 is TGTGCCAGCAGTTCCCCTAGCGGAAGCTCCTACAATGAGCAGTTCTTC. The encoded protein is CASSSPSGSSYNEQFF.

The CDR3, as DNA: TGCGCCAGCAGTCGACAGCGACTGTGCACAGATACGCAGTATTTT. Translating it yields CASSRQRLCTDTQYF. The chain couples TRBV23-1 to TRBJ2-3; perhaps TRBD1 as D (5 bases). TRBV23-1 qualifies as an ORF whose function is uncertain. This CDR3 contains 15 residues. Trimming stripped 4 bases from V and 1 base from J, with 12 bases between.

As to this clonotype: A much more abundant neighbour one base away suggests this may be a read error. This chain links TRBV12-3 or TRBV12-4 with TRBJ2-3, with TRBD1 as a possible D gene (6 bases). The CDR3 is 14 residues long. Deletions cut 6 bases from V and 6 bases from J, with 16 bases between. The CDR3 spells CASSPGASSDTQYF. CDR3 DNA: TGTGCCAGCAGCCCAGGGGCTAGCTCCGATACGCAGTATTTT.

This clonotype was seen ten or more times. This chain joins TRBV4-1 and TRBJ1-1, with TRBD1 identical over 7 bases. The CDR3 spans 15 residues. Germline CDR1 and CDR2: MGHRA and YSYEKL. V shed 2 bases and J 2 bases; nucleotides not matched to a gene: 5. CDR3 amino acids: CASSQTGQLNTEAFF. The CDR3 bases are TGCGCCAGCAGCCAAACGGGACAGTTAAACACTGAAGCTTTCTTT.

In this sample, this clonotype turned up many times. The V call is TRBV12-3 or TRBV12-4, the J call TRBJ1-5; TRBD1 agrees at 8 bases. V shed 2 bases and J 6 bases; nucleotides not matched to a gene: 9. CDR3 length: 16 residues. The CDR3 protein is CASSLSAGGAGQPQHF. The CDR3 DNA is TGTGCCAGCAGTTTAAGCGCAGGGGGCGCCGGTCAGCCCCAGCATTTT.

This clonotype turned up a few times. This may be a read error: a much more frequent sequence differs by one nucleotide. This CDR3 reads CASRQTGGINYGYTF. The CDR3 DNA is TGTGCCAGCCGTCAGACAGGGGGCATTAACTATGGCTACACCTTC. J is TRBJ1-2 and V is TRBV12-3 or TRBV12-4; 10 bases are a match to TRBD1. The CDR3 spans 15 residues. V was pared by 8 bases and J by 1 base, with 7 bases of the junction left unmatched.

The rearrangement uses TRBV7-3 and TRBJ2-5, with 8 bases identical to TRBD1. Germline loops: CDR1 SGHTA, CDR2 FQGTGA. CDR3 length: 15 amino acids. V lost 1 base, J lost 1 base, and 2 bases stayed unmatched. CDR3 DNA sequence: TGTGCCAGCAGCTTAAGCGGACAGGGCCAAGAGACCCAGTACTTC. Encoded protein: CASSLSGQGQETQYF.

This clonotype has only a few counts. The chain employs TRBV12-3 or TRBV12-4 and TRBJ1-5, with a possible D match to TRBD1 (6 bases). The ends were cut back, 1 base at V and 2 bases at J, with 12 bases in the middle. The CDR3 loop spans 16 amino acids. CDR3 nucleotides: TGTGCCAGCAGTTTAGGACCCAGGGGAGGCAATCAGCCCCAGCATTTT. It specifies CASSLGPRGGNQPQHF.

This clonotype was found many times. The chain employs TRBV12-3 or TRBV12-4 and TRBJ2-1; 10 positions match TRBD2. The CDR3 runs to 16 residues. The junction had 6 bases not matched to a gene; V was cut back by 4 bases and J by 3 bases. This chain's CDR3 is CASSSPLAGDYNEQFF. The CDR3 bases are TGTGCCAGCAGTTCACCCCTAGCGGGAGACTACAATGAGCAGTTCTTC.

The CDR3 bases are TGTGCCAGCAGCTTAATCTTCGATGCGGGAGGGCAGGAAGAGACCCAGTACTTC. Translating it yields CASSLIFDAGGQEETQYF. The chain has TRBV7-8 and TRBJ2-5; 9 bases map to TRBD2. The trim removed 2 bases at V and 3 bases at J, leaving 13 bases unmatched. This CDR3 is 18 amino acids long. Germline assignment: CDR1 SGHVS and CDR2 FQNEAQ.

This clonotype showed up many times. This chain connects TRBV5-1 to TRBJ2-3; a possible D gene is TRBD1 (6 bases). There are 15 residues in the CDR3. CDR1 and CDR2 from the germline V gene are SGHRS and YFSETQ. Trimming took off 0 bases at V and 2 bases at J, with 10 bases between the two ends. The CDR3 bases are TGCGCCAGCAGCTTGGAAGGGGGTGCCACAGATACGCAGTATTTT. Protein: CASSLEGGATDTQYF.

V is TRBV4-3 and J is TRBJ2-5; a weak D match, TRBD1 (6 bases). The J call may be faulty, since TRBJ2-7 better matches the DNA end. This CDR3 is built from 15 residues. Germline CDR1 reads LGHNA; CDR2 reads YSLEER. The CDR3 loop reads CASSQGQGTGYEQYF. The CDR3 DNA reads as TGCGCCAGCAGCCAAGGCCAGGGGACCGGGTACGAGCAGTACTTC.

This clonotype was counted a single time. V and J are TRBV20-1 and TRBJ2-3; 8 bases match TRBD1. The CDR3 is made up of 14 amino acids. Trimming took 6 bases from V and 3 from J; bases not matched to a gene: 8. Per germline, CDR1 DFQATT and CDR2 SNEGSKA (reference sequence). The CDR3 nucleotides are TGCAGTGCAGTGTACCAGGGGGCAACAGATACGCAGTATTTT. Protein sequence: CSAVYQGATDTQYF.

This sequence joins TRBV20-1 and TRBJ2-3, with D hard to call. This CDR3 contains 13 residues. The V and J ends lost 2 bases and 4 bases respectively, with 10 bases between them. The V gene's germline CDR1 is DFQATT and CDR2 SNEGSKA (reference sequence). The CDR3 protein is CSARSPSADTQYF. The CDR3 DNA is TGCAGTGCTAGATCTCCCAGCGCAGATACGCAGTATTTT.

The chain links TRBV6-5 to TRBJ2-1, with 13 bases aligning to TRBD2. Germline V CDR1 and CDR2: MNHEY, SVGAGI. CDR3 size: 14 residues. Trimming removed 6 bases from V and 6 bases from J; junction bases left unmatched: 2. CDR3 sequence: CASRWTSGSNEQFF. The CDR3 nucleotides are TGTGCCAGCAGGTGGACTAGCGGGAGCAATGAGCAGTTCTTC.

In regard to this clonotype: A read error is possible here, since a much larger clone lies one base away. The rearrangement links TRBV5-6 to TRBJ2-3; 14 bases match TRBD2. J gave up 6 bases and V 6 bases, and 9 bases lay outside the gene matches. The CDR3 length is 16 residues. From germline, CDR1 is SGHDT and CDR2 YYEEEE. DNA of the CDR3: TGTGCCAGCATCCGTCCTGGACTAGCGGGGGGTGATACGCAGTATTTT. This gives the protein CASIRPGLAGGDTQYF. The whole variable domain, filled in from reference TRBV5-6 and TRBJ2-3, reads DAGVTQSPTHLIKTRGQQVTLRCSPKSGHDTVSWYQQALGQGPQFIFQYYEEEERQRGNFPDRFSGHQFPNYSSELNVNALLLGDSALYLCASIRPGLAGGDTQYFGPGTRLTVL.

V usage is TRBV19 and J usage is TRBJ1-6; TRBD1 matches 7 bases. J lost 7 bases, V lost 5 bases, and 5 bases had no gene match. Germline values: CDR1 LNHDA, CDR2 SQIVND (reference sequence). CDR3 length equals 14 residues. For the CDR3, the DNA is TGTGCCAGTAGTGGAGGGACAGTGAATTCACCCCTCCACTTT. Translated, it gives CASSGGTVNSPLHF.

J is TRBJ2-5 and V is TRBV5-5, with 9 bases identical to TRBD1. V was clipped by 4 bases and J by 5 bases; unmatched bases: 15. The CDR3 consists of 17 residues. The germline gives CDR1 SGHKS, CDR2 YYEKEE (reference sequence). As DNA, the CDR3 is TGTGCCAGCAGCCCGACCCCAAACAGGGGGCTCGGGGAGACCCAGTACTTC. It translates to CASSPTPNRGLGETQYF. Full variable domain (outside the CDR3, taken from reference TRBV5-5 and TRBJ2-5): DAGVTQSPTHLIKTRGQQVTLRCSPISGHKSVSWYQQVLGQGPQFIFQYYEKEERGRGNFPDRFSARQFPNYSSELNVNALLLGDSALYLCASSPTPNRGLGETQYFGPGTRLLVL.

Notes on this clonotype: Possible read error: a much larger clone is one base away. This chain joins TRBV7-2 and TRBJ1-5, with 7 bases fitting TRBD1. The CDR3 covers 17 residues. Per germline, CDR1 SGHTA and CDR2 FQGNSA. The trim removed 5 bases at V and 6 bases at J, leaving 16 bases unmatched. In nucleotides, the CDR3 is TGTGCCAGCAGCCGTTACAGGGGCCGGCGGGAAAGTCAGCCCCAGCATTTT. It encodes CASSRYRGRRESQPQHF.

This clonotype was recorded at least ten times. The chain is built from TRBV4-1 and TRBJ2-1, with D unresolved. Germline values: CDR1 MGHRA, CDR2 YSYEKL. The V end was cut by 0 bases, the J end by 10 bases, with 4 bases between. This CDR3 comprises 11 residues. CDR3 protein: CASSQELEQFF. Written as DNA, the CDR3 is TGCGCCAGCAGCCAAGAGCTAGAGCAGTTCTTC.

The table lists this clonotype with a few counts. With a much larger clone just one base away, this may be a read error. This chain joins TRBV29-1 and TRBJ2-3, with TRBD2 matching over 11 bases. The germline gives CDR1 SQVTM, CDR2 ANQGSEA. The CDR3 runs 13 residues. Trimming cost V 8 bases and J 6 bases; bases outside gene matches: 7. This CDR3 reads CSTLAGGSDTQYF. CDR3 sequence (DNA): TGCAGCACCCTAGCGGGGGGTAGTGATACGCAGTATTTT.

CDR3 DNA: TGTGCCAGCAGCAGAACCGGGACTAAAGGGACCGGGGAGCTGTTTTTT. It codes for CASSRTGTKGTGELFF. The chain joins TRBV7-9 to TRBJ2-2; 7 positions match TRBD2. The CDR3 is made up of 16 amino acids. The ends lost 5 bases at V and 5 bases at J; junction bases unmatched: 11. The germline gives CDR1 SEHNR, CDR2 FQNEAQ (reference sequence).

This chain joins TRBV6-2 or TRBV6-3 and TRBJ2-7; 7 bases fit TRBD1. CDR1 is MNHEY and CDR2 is SVGEGT in the germline V gene. The CDR3 loop spans 15 amino acids. V lost 0 bases, J lost 2 bases, and 4 bases stayed unmatched. CDR3 region: CASSYSRDSPYEQYF. The CDR3 coding sequence is TGTGCCAGCAGTTACTCCCGGGACAGTCCCTACGAGCAGTACTTC.